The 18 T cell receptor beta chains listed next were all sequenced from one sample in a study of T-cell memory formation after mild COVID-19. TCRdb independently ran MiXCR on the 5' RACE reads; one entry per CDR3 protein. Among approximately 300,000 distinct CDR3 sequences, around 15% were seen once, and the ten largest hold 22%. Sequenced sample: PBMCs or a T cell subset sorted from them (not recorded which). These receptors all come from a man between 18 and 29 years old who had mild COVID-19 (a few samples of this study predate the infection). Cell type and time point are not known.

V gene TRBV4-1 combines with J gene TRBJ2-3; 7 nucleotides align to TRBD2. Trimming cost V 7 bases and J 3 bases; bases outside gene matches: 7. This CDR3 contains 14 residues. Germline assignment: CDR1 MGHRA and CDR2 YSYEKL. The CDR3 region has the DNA TGCGCCAGCACCACGGGGGGTCGGACAGATACGCAGTATTTT. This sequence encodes CASTTGGRTDTQYF.

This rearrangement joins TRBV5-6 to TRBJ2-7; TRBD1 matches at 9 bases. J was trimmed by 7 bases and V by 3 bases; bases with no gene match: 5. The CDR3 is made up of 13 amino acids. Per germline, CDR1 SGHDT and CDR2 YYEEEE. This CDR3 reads CASSSTGGLEQYV. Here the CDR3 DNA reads TGTGCCAGCAGCTCGACAGGGGGGTTGGAGCAGTACGTC.

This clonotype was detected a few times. The CDR3 sequence: CASSLGQGGVTEAFF. DNA of the CDR3: TGTGCCAGCAGCTTAGGGCAGGGGGGCGTCACTGAAGCTTTCTTT. This chain links TRBV7-2 with TRBJ1-1; 7 bases are shared with TRBD1. CDR1 is SGHTA and CDR2 is FQGNSA in the germline V gene. Trimming took 1 base from V and 4 from J; bases not matched to a gene: 6. This CDR3 contains 15 residues.

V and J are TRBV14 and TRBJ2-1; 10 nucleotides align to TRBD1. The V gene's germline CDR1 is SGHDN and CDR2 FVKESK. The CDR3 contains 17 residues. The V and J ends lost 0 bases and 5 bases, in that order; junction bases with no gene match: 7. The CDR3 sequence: CASSQDLGQGLNNEQFF. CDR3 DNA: TGTGCCAGCAGCCAAGATTTGGGACAGGGGTTGAACAATGAGCAGTTCTTC.

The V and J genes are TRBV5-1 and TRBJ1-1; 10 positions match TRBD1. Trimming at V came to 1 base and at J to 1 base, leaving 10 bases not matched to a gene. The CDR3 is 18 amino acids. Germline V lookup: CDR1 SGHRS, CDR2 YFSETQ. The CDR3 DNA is TGCGCCAGCAGCTTGAAGACGGGGACAGGGGCCCCGAACACTGAAGCTTTCTTT. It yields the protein CASSLKTGTGAPNTEAFF.

CDR3 sequence: CASSASTAEGYGANVLTF. The CDR3 bases are TGTGCCAGCAGCGCCTCGACGGCGGAGGGCTACGGGGCCAACGTCCTGACTTTC. The chain couples TRBV9 to TRBJ2-6, with D possibly matching TRBD2 (6 bases). V lost 3 bases and J lost 4, with 20 bases in between. The germline V gene has CDR1 SGDLS and CDR2 YYNGEE. The CDR3 spans 18 residues.

DNA of the CDR3: TGTGCCAGCAGTTACTCAGCAAGCAATCAGCCCCAGCATTTT. Amino acids: CASSYSASNQPQHF. This chain joins TRBV6-2 or TRBV6-3 and TRBJ1-5; D is ambiguous. V shed 0 bases and J shed 1 base, with 4 bases lying between them. The CDR3 runs 14 residues. The V gene's germline CDR1 is MNHEY and CDR2 SVGEGT.

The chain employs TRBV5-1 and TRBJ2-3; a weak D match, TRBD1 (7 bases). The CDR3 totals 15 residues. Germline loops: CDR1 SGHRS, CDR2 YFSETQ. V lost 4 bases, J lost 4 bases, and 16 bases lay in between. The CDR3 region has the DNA TGCGCCAGCAGCGCGGGGACAGTATCACCAGATACGCAGTATTTT. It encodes CASSAGTVSPDTQYF.

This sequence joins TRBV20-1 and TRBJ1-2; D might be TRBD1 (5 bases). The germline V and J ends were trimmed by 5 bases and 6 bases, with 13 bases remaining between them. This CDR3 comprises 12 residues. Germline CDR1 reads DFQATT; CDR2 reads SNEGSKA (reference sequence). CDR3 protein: CSAGGHTNGYTF. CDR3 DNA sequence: TGCAGTGCTGGCGGACATACAAATGGCTACACCTTC.

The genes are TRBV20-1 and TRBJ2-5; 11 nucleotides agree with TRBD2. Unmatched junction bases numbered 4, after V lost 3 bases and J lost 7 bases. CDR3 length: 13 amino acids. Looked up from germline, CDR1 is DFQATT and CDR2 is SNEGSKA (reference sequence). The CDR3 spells CSASTSGGMTQYF. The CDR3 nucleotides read TGCAGTGCTAGCACTAGCGGGGGCATGACCCAGTACTTC.

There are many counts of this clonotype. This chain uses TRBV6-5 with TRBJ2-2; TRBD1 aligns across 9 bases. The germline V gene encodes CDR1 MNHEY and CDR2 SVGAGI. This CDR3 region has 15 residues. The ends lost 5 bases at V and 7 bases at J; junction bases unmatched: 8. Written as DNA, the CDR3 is TGTGCCAGCAGTAGCACAGGGGGCGCGCTCGGGGAGCTGTTTTTT. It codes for CASSSTGGALGELFF.

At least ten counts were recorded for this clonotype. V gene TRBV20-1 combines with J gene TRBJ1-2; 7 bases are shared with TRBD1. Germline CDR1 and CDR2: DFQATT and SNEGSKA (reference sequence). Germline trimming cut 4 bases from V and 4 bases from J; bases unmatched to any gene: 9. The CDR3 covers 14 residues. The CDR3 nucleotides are TGCAGTGCTACGCGCCCCCGACAGGGCTATGGCTACACCTTC. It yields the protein CSATRPRQGYGYTF.

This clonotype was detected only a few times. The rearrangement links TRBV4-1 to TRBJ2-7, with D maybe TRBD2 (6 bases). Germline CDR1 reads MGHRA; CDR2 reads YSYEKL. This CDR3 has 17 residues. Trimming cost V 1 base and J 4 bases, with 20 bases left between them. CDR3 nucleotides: TGCGCCAGCAGCCAAGGAAGGACTAACCCTGTTTTTTACGAGCAGTACTTC. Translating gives CASSQGRTNPVFYEQYF.

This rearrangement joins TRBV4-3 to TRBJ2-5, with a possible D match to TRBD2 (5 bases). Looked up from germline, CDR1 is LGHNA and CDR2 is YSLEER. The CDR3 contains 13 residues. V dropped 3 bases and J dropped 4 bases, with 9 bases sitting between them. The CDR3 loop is CASSHGLRETQYF. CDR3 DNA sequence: TGCGCCAGCAGCCATGGACTGAGAGAGACCCAGTACTTC.

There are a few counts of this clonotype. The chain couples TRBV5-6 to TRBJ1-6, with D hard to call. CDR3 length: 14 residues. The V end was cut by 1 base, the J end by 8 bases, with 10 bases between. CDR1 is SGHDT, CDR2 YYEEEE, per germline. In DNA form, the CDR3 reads TGTGCCAGCAGCTTGCGCGGGGTATATTCACCCCTCCACTTT. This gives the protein CASSLRGVYSPLHF.

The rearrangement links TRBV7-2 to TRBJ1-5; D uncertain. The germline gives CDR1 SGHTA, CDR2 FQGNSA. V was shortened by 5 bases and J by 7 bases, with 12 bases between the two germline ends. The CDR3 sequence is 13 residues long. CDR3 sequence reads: CASSPGALQPQHF. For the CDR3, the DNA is TGTGCCAGCAGCCCGGGAGCTTTACAGCCCCAGCATTTT.

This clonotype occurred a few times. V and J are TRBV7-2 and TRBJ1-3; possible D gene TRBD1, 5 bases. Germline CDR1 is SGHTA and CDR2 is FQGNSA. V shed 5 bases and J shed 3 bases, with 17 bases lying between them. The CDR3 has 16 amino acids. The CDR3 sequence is CASSPIGGIFGNTIYF. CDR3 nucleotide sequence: TGTGCCAGCAGCCCCATCGGGGGGATCTTTGGAAACACCATATATTTT.

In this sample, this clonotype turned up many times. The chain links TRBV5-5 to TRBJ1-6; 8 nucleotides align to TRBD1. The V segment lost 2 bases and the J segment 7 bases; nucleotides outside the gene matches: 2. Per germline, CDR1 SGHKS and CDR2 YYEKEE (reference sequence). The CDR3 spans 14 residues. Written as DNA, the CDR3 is TGTGCCAGCAGCTTCCCAGGGGGCAATTCACCCCTCCACTTT. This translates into CASSFPGGNSPLHF. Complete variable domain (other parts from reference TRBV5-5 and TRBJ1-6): DAGVTQSPTHLIKTRGQQVTLRCSPISGHKSVSWYQQVLGQGPQFIFQYYEKEERGRGNFPDRFSARQFPNYSSELNVNALLLGDSALYLCASSFPGGNSPLHFGNGTRLTVT.